This TCR beta chain was identified in a study of OX40 agonist ivuxolimab in advanced cancers. About the research overall: Administration of intravenous ivuxolimab to patients occurred every 2 weeks at 0.01 to 10 mg/kg. Partial responses occurred in Three dose-escalation patients, one with hepatocellular carcinoma and two with cutaneous melanoma.

On this clone itself: The antigen remains unidentified.

Assay: immunoSEQ multiplex PCR; the TCRdb copy retains only in-frame clones and omits some. The repertoire holds roughly 77,000 clones, with 85% to 90% as singletons. Study-wide points: CD4+ and CD8+ T cells in blood underwent clonal expansion by week 6 at 0.1 to 3.0 mg/kg.

The receptor comes from an adult with an advanced solid tumor such as melanoma, head and neck, liver or kidney cancer. This specimen consisted of CD4+ or CD8+ T cells sorted from blood, obtained in a trial of the OX40 agonist ivuxolimab.

CDR3 nucleotides: TGTGCCAGCAGCTTAAATAGCGGGGGATCAGATACGCAGTATTTT. Its protein is CASSLNSGGSDTQYF. The chain uses TRBV7-9 and TRBJ2-3; 9 bases are shared with TRBD2. Germline trimming cut 2 bases from V and 4 bases from J; bases unmatched to any gene: 4. There are 15 residues in the CDR3. CDR1 is SEHNR and CDR2 is FQNEAQ in the germline V gene (reference sequence).